This T cell receptor (beta chain) was profiled in a study of CD8 T cells in Susac syndrome (dated by TCRdb to 2018 to 2020). Notes on the research overall: Whether CD8+ T cell activation and differentiation in Susac syndrome was antigen driven was tested using repertoire sequencing. The clonality of the CD8+ T cell repertoire was compared across approximately 11 healthy donors, some 14 Susac syndrome patients and roughly 16 multiple sclerosis patients.

High-throughput TCR beta sequencing profiled peripheral blood CD8+ and CD4+ T cells from healthy donors, Susac syndrome patients and multiple sclerosis patients. Healthy donors were age- and sex-matched controls. Bulk CD8+ and CD4+ T cells were purified magnetically by negative isolation, whereas CD8+ TEMRA cells were enriched by FACS. Blood was drawn into EDTA tubes, processed within 24 hours, and PBMCs were isolated by density gradient centrifugation. PBMCs destined for TCR sequencing were cryopreserved in liquid nitrogen and later thawed in a 37 °C water bath. A purity of at least 90% was achieved for sorted or isolated CD4+, CD8+ and CD8+ TEMRA cells. From its cysteine to its phenylalanine, the CDR3 spans 13 amino acids. Only the CDR3 region is kept as DNA, spanning 39 bases read in frame from base 1. CDR1 and CDR2 were assigned from the germline V gene as MNHEY and SVGEGT. At the junction V is shortened by 7 bases and J by 4 bases, with 11 bases in between.

RNA was extracted using the RNeasy kit, and about 0.45 to 1 ug of the RNA was reverse transcribed with random hexamers. The immunoSEQ multiplex PCR assay, which covers 54 Vbeta and 13 Jbeta segments, was used to amplify TCR beta CDR3 regions. PCR amplification bias was corrected by using a synthetic template baseline for primer optimization and computational correction. The original methods were these. Reads were annotated to V, D and J genes per IMGT and analyzed with immunoSEQ Analyzer, keeping only productive sequences. Clonality was computed as one minus Shannon entropy normalized by log2 of the number of productive unique sequences. For each patient and control, public and private clones were evaluated among the 100 most prevalent clones. Susac-specific clones were defined as absent from healthy and MS cohorts, over a thousand published viral clones and other ImmuneACCESS disease sequences. Through fastp at Q25 and MiXCR, TCRdb rebuilt clones from the public reads, retaining in-frame beta chains. Every distinct CDR3 protein forms one entry, paired with its most common genes and DNA. None of the V and J calls come from the authors' own analysis; TCRdb made them. In this sample the table shows more than 110,000 distinct CDR3 sequences, around 94% of which occur a single time. The top ten clonotypes cover 0.27% of the sample.

General conclusions and limits of the study: The study acknowledged that relatively few individuals were included in the TCR sequencing and HLA analysis.

Comments on this clonotype: Its antigen target is currently unknown. No much larger clonotype is one base removed from it; base qualities were not supplied.

Sequencing was carried out using CD8+ T cells from PBMCs. The rearranged segments are TRBV6-2 or TRBV6-3 and TRBJ1-5; the D gene is perhaps TRBD1, from 6 matching bases. The sequence was obtained from a human donor in good health. The encoded CDR3 is CASIQGFNQPQHF. The DNA sequence follows: TGTGCCAGCATTCAGGGGTTTAATCAGCCCCAGCATTTT.